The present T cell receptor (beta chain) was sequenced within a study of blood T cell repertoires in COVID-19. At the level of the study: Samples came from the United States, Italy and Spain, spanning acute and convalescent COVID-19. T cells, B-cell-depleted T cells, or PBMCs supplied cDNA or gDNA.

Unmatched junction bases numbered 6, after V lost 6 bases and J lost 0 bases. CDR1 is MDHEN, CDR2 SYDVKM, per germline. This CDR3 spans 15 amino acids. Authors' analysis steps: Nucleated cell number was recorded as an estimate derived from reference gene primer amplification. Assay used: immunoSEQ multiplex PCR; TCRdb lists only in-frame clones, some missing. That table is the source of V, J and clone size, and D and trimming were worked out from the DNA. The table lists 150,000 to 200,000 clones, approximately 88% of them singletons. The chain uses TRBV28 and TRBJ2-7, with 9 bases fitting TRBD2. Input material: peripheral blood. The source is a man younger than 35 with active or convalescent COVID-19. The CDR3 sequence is CASSLAGANSYEQYF. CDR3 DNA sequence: TGTGCCAGCAGCTTAGCGGGAGCCAACTCCTACGAGCAGTACTTC.